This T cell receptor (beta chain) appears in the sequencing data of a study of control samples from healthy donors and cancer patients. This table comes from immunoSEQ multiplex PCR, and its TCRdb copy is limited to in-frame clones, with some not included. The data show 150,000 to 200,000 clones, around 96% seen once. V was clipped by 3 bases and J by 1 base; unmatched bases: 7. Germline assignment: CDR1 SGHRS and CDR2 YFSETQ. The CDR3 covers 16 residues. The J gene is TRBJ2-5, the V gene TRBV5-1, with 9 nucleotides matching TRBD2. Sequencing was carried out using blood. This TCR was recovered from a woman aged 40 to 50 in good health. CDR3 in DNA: TGCGCCAGCAGCTGGGGGCGGGGGGGCGTCCAAGAGACCCAGTACTTC. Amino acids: CASSWGRGGVQETQYF.